Listed below are T cell receptor beta chains from one sample, sequenced in a study of T cell responses to AZD1222 COVID-19 vaccine. Profiled with immunoSEQ multiplex PCR; TCRdb holds only in-frame clones, not every one. This table holds more than 85,000 clones, about 90% found once. Sequenced here: peripheral blood, sampled on day 0 of AZD1222 vaccination. Every receptor here comes from an adult in good health. Each CDR3 is given with its conserved first and last residue. Fields, in order: J gene, D gene, clone size, V gene, CDR3 DNA, CDR3 protein. The D gene is left open where the match is weak. Some rows have no size entry. The others give once, few or many, or a class for an expanded clone.

j_call: TRBJ2-1
d_call: -
clone_size: -
v_call: TRBV3-1/TRBV3-2
cdr3_nt: TGTGCCAGCAGCCATGAGGTCGCGGGTGAGCAGTTCTTC
cdr3_aa: CASSHEVAGEQFF

j_call: TRBJ1-6
d_call: -
clone_size: -
v_call: TRBV6-5
cdr3_nt: TGTGCCAGTGTTACAGGGCATCCCCTCCACTTT
cdr3_aa: CASVTGHPLHF

j_call: TRBJ2-2
d_call: -
clone_size: -
v_call: TRBV3-1/TRBV3-2
cdr3_nt: TGTGCCAGCAAAACCCTCGGGGAGCTGTTTTTT
cdr3_aa: CASKTLGELFF

j_call: TRBJ1-5
d_call: TRBD1
clone_size: once
v_call: TRBV18
cdr3_nt: TGTGCCAGCTCACCAACAGGGGGCGCACATCAGCCCCAGCATTTT
cdr3_aa: CASSPTGGAHQPQHF

j_call: TRBJ1-4
d_call: -
clone_size: -
v_call: TRBV5-8
cdr3_nt: TGTGCCAGCACCCCTCTACGCTCCTTAACTAATGAAAAACTGTTTTTT
cdr3_aa: CASTPLRSLTNEKLFF

j_call: TRBJ1-6
d_call: -
clone_size: -
v_call: TRBV7-2
cdr3_nt: TGTGCCAGCAGCCCGACCCCGACAGGATCATTTCATTCACCCCTCCACTTT
cdr3_aa: CASSPTPTGSFHSPLHF

j_call: TRBJ1-5
d_call: -
clone_size: -
v_call: TRBV10-3
cdr3_nt: TGTGCCATCAGGGACAATTATAGCAATCAGCCCCAGCATTTT
cdr3_aa: CAIRDNYSNQPQHF

j_call: TRBJ1-5
d_call: -
clone_size: -
v_call: TRBV5-6
cdr3_nt: TGTGCCAGCAGCCTCGCGGGGTATAGCAATCAGCCCCAGCATTTT
cdr3_aa: CASSLAGYSNQPQHF

j_call: TRBJ1-1
d_call: -
clone_size: -
v_call: TRBV30
cdr3_nt: TGTGCCTGGAGTGTGGCTTTTACGGGGGGAACTGAAGCTTTCTTT
cdr3_aa: CAWSVAFTGGTEAFF

j_call: TRBJ2-5
d_call: -
clone_size: -
v_call: TRBV30
cdr3_nt: TGTGCCTGGAGTGTAGCGGCAGAGACCCAGTACTTC
cdr3_aa: CAWSVAAETQYF

j_call: TRBJ2-1
d_call: -
clone_size: -
v_call: TRBV7-2
cdr3_nt: TGTGCCAGCAGCTTAGACAGGAACTACAATGAGCAGTTCTTC
cdr3_aa: CASSLDRNYNEQFF

j_call: TRBJ2-7
d_call: TRBD1
clone_size: -
v_call: TRBV5-1
cdr3_nt: TGCGCCAGCAGCTCCAACAGGGGGCTCGGCGAGCAGTACTTC
cdr3_aa: CASSSNRGLGEQYF

j_call: TRBJ1-3
d_call: -
clone_size: -
v_call: TRBV9
cdr3_nt: TGTGCCAGCAGTGACGCGAGGGTCTCTGGAAACACCATATATTTT
cdr3_aa: CASSDARVSGNTIYF

j_call: TRBJ1-3
d_call: -
clone_size: once
v_call: TRBV7-9
cdr3_nt: TGTGCCAGCAGCTTAGATCTTCAGGGGTTCTCTGGAAACACCATATATTTT
cdr3_aa: CASSLDLQGFSGNTIYF

j_call: TRBJ1-3
d_call: -
clone_size: -
v_call: TRBV29-1
cdr3_nt: TGCAGCGTGGCAGGGTCTTCCGGAAACACCATATATTTT
cdr3_aa: CSVAGSSGNTIYF

j_call: TRBJ1-1
d_call: -
clone_size: -
v_call: TRBV28
cdr3_nt: TGTGCCAGCAGTGAGAGGGGGGTAGACGCTTTCTTT
cdr3_aa: CASSERGVDAFF

j_call: TRBJ2-7
d_call: -
clone_size: -
v_call: TRBV6-4
cdr3_nt: TGTGCCAGCAGTGCTTCCTATGTCGGTTTGGTTGGCGAGCAGTACTTC
cdr3_aa: CASSASYVGLVGEQYF

j_call: TRBJ1-6
d_call: TRBD1
clone_size: -
v_call: TRBV27
cdr3_nt: TGTGCCAGCAGTTCCCAAACGACAGGGCGCAATTCACCCCTCCACTTT
cdr3_aa: CASSSQTTGRNSPLHF

j_call: TRBJ2-7
d_call: -
clone_size: -
v_call: TRBV21-1
cdr3_nt: TGTGCCAGCAGCTTTATAGCGGGAGGCGGCTGGGAGCAGTACTTC
cdr3_aa: CASSFIAGGGWEQYF

j_call: TRBJ1-1
d_call: -
clone_size: -
v_call: TRBV3-1/TRBV3-2
cdr3_nt: TGTGCCAGCAAGGGTCAGGCTATGAACACTGAAGCTTTCTTT
cdr3_aa: CASKGQAMNTEAFF

j_call: TRBJ1-5
d_call: TRBD1
clone_size: -
v_call: TRBV7-2
cdr3_nt: TGTGCCAGCAGTTTCGGACAGGGTCGATACCCCCAGCATTTT
cdr3_aa: CASSFGQGRYPQHF

j_call: TRBJ1-4
d_call: -
clone_size: -
v_call: TRBV5-1
cdr3_nt: TGCGCCAGCAGTGAGGGGTTCAATGAAAAACTGTTTTTT
cdr3_aa: CASSEGFNEKLFF

j_call: TRBJ1-1
d_call: -
clone_size: -
v_call: TRBV4-2
cdr3_nt: TGTGCCAGCAGCCAAGGGCCTCTCGGCGCTGAAGCTTTCTTT
cdr3_aa: CASSQGPLGAEAFF

j_call: TRBJ1-2
d_call: TRBD1
clone_size: -
v_call: TRBV5-1
cdr3_nt: TGCGCCAGCAGCAAGGGGGACAGGGACTATGGCTACACCTTC
cdr3_aa: CASSKGDRDYGYTF

j_call: TRBJ1-5
d_call: -
clone_size: -
v_call: TRBV2
cdr3_nt: TGTGCCAGCAGCCCGAAGGCAGGGGCTGAGCCCCAGCATTTT
cdr3_aa: CASSPKAGAEPQHF

j_call: TRBJ2-7
d_call: TRBD2
clone_size: -
v_call: TRBV7-9
cdr3_nt: TGTGCCAGCAGCTTTAGCGGGGGCTCCTACGAGCAGTACTTC
cdr3_aa: CASSFSGGSYEQYF

j_call: TRBJ1-1
d_call: -
clone_size: -
v_call: TRBV27
cdr3_nt: TGTGCCAGCAACCACGGGACGATGAACACTGAAGCTTTCTTT
cdr3_aa: CASNHGTMNTEAFF

j_call: TRBJ1-6
d_call: -
clone_size: once
v_call: TRBV28
cdr3_nt: TGTGCCAGCGGCCGAGGGGAGCATAATTCACCCCTCCACTTT
cdr3_aa: CASGRGEHNSPLHF

j_call: TRBJ2-5
d_call: -
clone_size: -
v_call: TRBV11-2
cdr3_nt: TGTGCCAGCAGCTTAGCACAGGGCCAAGAGACCCAGTACTTC
cdr3_aa: CASSLAQGQETQYF

j_call: TRBJ2-1
d_call: TRBD2
clone_size: -
v_call: TRBV4-1
cdr3_nt: TGCGCCAGCAGCCAAGGGGGACTAGCGGGTGGTAAAGGAGAGCAGTTCTTC
cdr3_aa: CASSQGGLAGGKGEQFF

j_call: TRBJ1-2
d_call: -
clone_size: once
v_call: TRBV6-2/TRBV6-3
cdr3_nt: TGTGCCAGCAGCCTCGGATACGAGGATAACTATGGCTACACCTTC
cdr3_aa: CASSLGYEDNYGYTF

j_call: TRBJ2-5
d_call: -
clone_size: -
v_call: TRBV5-1
cdr3_nt: TGCGCCAGCAGCTTGGAAGGGGGGCCAGAGACCCAGTACTTC
cdr3_aa: CASSLEGGPETQYF